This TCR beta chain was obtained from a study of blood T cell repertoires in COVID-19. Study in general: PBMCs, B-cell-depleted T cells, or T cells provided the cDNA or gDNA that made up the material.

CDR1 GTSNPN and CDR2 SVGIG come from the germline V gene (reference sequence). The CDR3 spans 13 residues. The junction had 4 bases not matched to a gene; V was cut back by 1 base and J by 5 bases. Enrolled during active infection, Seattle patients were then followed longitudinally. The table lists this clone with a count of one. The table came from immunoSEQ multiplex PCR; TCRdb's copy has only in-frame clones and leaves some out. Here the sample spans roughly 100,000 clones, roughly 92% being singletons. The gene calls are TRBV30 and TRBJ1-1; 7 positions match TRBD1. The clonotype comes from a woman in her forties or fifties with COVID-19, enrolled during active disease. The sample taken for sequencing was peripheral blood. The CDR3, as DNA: TGTGCCTGGAGTGCCCAACAGGGGACTGAAGCTTTCTTT. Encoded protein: CAWSAQQGTEAFF.